These 24 T cell receptor beta chains came from one sample sequenced in a study of Graves' ophthalmopathy and Graves' hyperthyroidism. Amplifying from RNA transcripts, the study obtained TCR beta CDR3 regions. Following a first-round RT-PCR that used HTBI primers, a second-round multiplex PCR was carried out. TCRdb re-analysed the multiplex PCR reads in MiXCR, keeping a single row per CDR3 protein. The table includes roughly 600,000 distinct CDR3 sequences, 35% to 40% detected once. The material sequenced was peripheral blood or thyroid tissue (not recorded which). These receptors were obtained from an adult man with Graves' hyperthyroidism.

This clonotype was counted many times. The chain is built from TRBV6-1 and TRBJ1-6, with 7 bases aligning to TRBD1. This CDR3 contains 14 residues. Per the germline V gene, CDR1 is MNHNS and CDR2 is SASEGT. The junction had 10 bases not matched to a gene; V was cut back by 3 bases and J by 14 bases. The CDR3 reads CASSERGHSKALHF. The CDR3 DNA reads as TGTGCCAGCAGTGAGAGGGGGCACTCGAAGGCCCTCCACTTT.

There are a few counts of this clonotype. The chain recombines TRBV2 with TRBJ2-1, with D unclear. The CDR3 is 15 amino acids. From germline, CDR1 is SNHLY and CDR2 FYNNEI. V lost 6 bases to trimming and J lost 5 bases, with 17 bases between them. CDR3 coding DNA: TGTGCCAGCAGGGGGAAGAGGTTTCTGGACAATGAGCAGTTCTTC. As protein: CASRGKRFLDNEQFF.

This clonotype was seen a few times. V usage is TRBV28 and J usage is TRBJ2-7, with 7 bases identical to TRBD2. J was trimmed by 4 bases and V by 6 bases; bases with no gene match: 12. CDR1 is MDHEN, CDR2 SYDVKM, per germline. This CDR3 is 15 amino acids long. CDR3 nucleotide sequence: TGTGCCAGCAGCCCGAGAGGGAGGGGCAATTACGAGCAGTACTTC. Amino acids: CASSPRGRGNYEQYF.

This clonotype was seen at least ten times. The chain has TRBV20-1 and TRBJ2-7, with 7 bases aligning to TRBD2. The CDR3 length is 12 residues. Looked up from germline, CDR1 is DFQATT and CDR2 is SNEGSKA (reference sequence). Trimming took 7 bases from V and 2 from J; bases not matched to a gene: 5. CDR3 in amino acids: CSGGREAYEQYF. CDR3 nucleotide sequence: TGCAGTGGTGGGAGGGAGGCCTACGAGCAGTACTTC.

The chain carries TRBV12-3 or TRBV12-4 and TRBJ2-2, with 8 positions matching TRBD1. The CDR3 has 17 residues. Germline trimming cut 2 bases from V and 6 bases from J; bases unmatched to any gene: 11. The CDR3 region is CASSLSSFTGGAGELFF. Written as DNA, the CDR3 is TGTGCCAGCAGTTTATCTTCGTTTACAGGGGGAGCCGGGGAGCTGTTTTTT.

This chain links TRBV20-1 with TRBJ2-5; weak D call: TRBD1 (6 bases). V was cut by 2 bases and J by 6 bases, with 16 bases left in between. Looked up from germline, CDR1 is DFQATT and CDR2 is SNEGSKA (reference sequence). This CDR3 has 14 residues. The CDR3 protein is CSARPFTGFQTQYF. In DNA form, the CDR3 reads TGCAGTGCTAGACCGTTCACAGGGTTTCAGACCCAGTACTTC.

This clonotype has just a few counts. This chain connects TRBV7-9 to TRBJ2-3; 8 bases map to TRBD1. The V segment lost 3 bases and the J segment 2 bases; nucleotides outside the gene matches: 1. Germline CDR1 and CDR2: SEHNR and FQNEAQ (reference sequence). CDR3 length equals 14 residues. The CDR3 DNA reads as TGTGCCAGCAGCTTGACAGGGGACACAGATACGCAGTATTTT. Encoded protein: CASSLTGDTDTQYF.

The table lists this clonotype with many counts. The chain carries TRBV29-1 and TRBJ2-5; 11 nucleotides agree with TRBD2. The CDR3 contains 15 residues. Germline loops: CDR1 SQVTM, CDR2 ANQGSEA. V dropped 5 bases and J dropped 5; count of bases not matched to a gene: 10. CDR3 bases: TGCAGCGTTCCTAGCGGGGGGAGCCGTCTGGAGACCCAGTACTTC. This translates into CSVPSGGSRLETQYF.

The CDR3 nucleotides are TGTGCCAGCAGACCTACGCCGATCAGGGATCAGCCCCAGCATTTT. Residues: CASRPTPIRDQPQHF. The V gene is TRBV28, the J gene TRBJ1-5; TRBD1 might be the D (5 bases). Looked up from germline, CDR1 is MDHEN and CDR2 is SYDVKM. The CDR3 runs 15 residues. V lost 6 bases and J 5 bases, leaving 17 bases between the germline ends. Using reference TRBV28 and TRBJ1-5 for the parts outside the CDR3, the full variable domain is DVKVTQSSRYLVKRTGEKVFLECVQDMDHENMFWYRQDPGLGLRLIYFSYDVKMKEKGDIPEGYSVSREKKERFSLILESASTNQTSMYLCASRPTPIRDQPQHFGDGTRLSIL.

This clonotype was counted ten times or more. This chain connects TRBV2 to TRBJ1-5, with a tentative D call TRBD1 (6 bases). Germline CDR1 is SNHLY and CDR2 is FYNNEI. V gave up 3 bases and J gave up 7 bases, with 16 bases separating them. This CDR3 comprises 15 residues. The CDR3 DNA reads as TGTGCCAGCAGTGACCACGGGGGGGCTGGGCAGCCCCAGCATTTT. Its translation is CASSDHGGAGQPQHF.

This clonotype appeared a few times. The genes are TRBV20-1 and TRBJ2-1; D is undetermined. The CDR3 covers 12 residues. CDR1 is DFQATT and CDR2 is SNEGSKA in the germline V gene (reference sequence). V lost 3 bases and J lost 10, with 13 bases in between. The CDR3 spells CSARVPAREQFF. The CDR3 DNA is TGCAGTGCTAGGGTCCCCGCACGAGAGCAGTTCTTC.

The chain couples TRBV6-1 to TRBJ2-1, with TRBD2 matching over 7 bases. V gave up 6 bases and J gave up 8 bases; unmatched junction bases: 13. CDR1 and CDR2 (germline): MNHNS, SASEGT. The CDR3 contains 15 residues. The DNA for the CDR3 is TGTGCCAGCAGCCTAGGCAGGCGGGAGAACGATGAGCAGTTCTTC. Its protein is CASSLGRRENDEQFF.

This clonotype was seen just once. This sequence joins TRBV20-1 and TRBJ2-5; 10 bases agree with TRBD2. Looked up from germline, CDR1 is DFQATT and CDR2 is SNEGSKA (reference sequence). The CDR3 length is 13 residues. The V and J ends lost 2 bases and 4 bases, in that order; junction bases with no gene match: 1. Here the CDR3 reads CSARLAGVETQYF. The CDR3 nucleotides are TGCAGTGCTAGACTAGCGGGGGTAGAGACCCAGTACTTC.

In this sample, this clonotype turned up many times. V usage is TRBV9 and J usage is TRBJ1-1, with D maybe TRBD1 (6 bases). V was shortened by 0 bases and J by 0 bases, with 9 bases between the two germline ends. The germline gives CDR1 SGDLS, CDR2 YYNGEE. The CDR3 extends over 15 amino acids. CDR3 residues: CASSVVGQMNTEAFF. CDR3 DNA: TGTGCCAGCAGCGTAGTCGGACAGATGAACACTGAAGCTTTCTTT.

This clonotype was observed a handful of times. This chain links TRBV7-9 with TRBJ1-4, with 7 bases identical to TRBD1. CDR1 is SEHNR, CDR2 FQNEAQ, per germline (reference sequence). With 5 bases clipped from V and 7 bases from J, the junction kept 10 bases outside the gene matches. The CDR3 contains 15 residues. The CDR3: CASSPSGGLREKLFF. Written as DNA, the CDR3 is TGTGCCAGCAGCCCCTCAGGGGGTTTACGTGAAAAACTGTTTTTT.

This clonotype appeared many times. The chain combines TRBV20-1 with TRBJ1-3; D remains unclear. The CDR3 totals 13 residues. Germline lookup yields CDR1 DFQATT and CDR2 SNEGSKA (reference sequence). The ends were cut back, 3 bases at V and 0 bases at J, with 6 bases in the middle. The chain's CDR3 is CSASRASGNTIYF. In nucleotides, the CDR3 is TGCAGTGCTAGTAGGGCCTCTGGAAACACCATATATTTT.

Regarding this clonotype: The junction does not match germline at one end; this may be a read error. J is TRBJ2-7 and V is TRBV2; D is tentatively TRBD1 or TRBD2 (5 bases each). The CDR3 runs to 13 residues. The germline V gene encodes CDR1 SNHLY and CDR2 FYNNEI. The CDR3 DNA sequence: TGTGCCAGCAGTGAAGGGGGCACCGGGGAGCTGTACTTC. It specifies CASSEGGTGELYF.

The table lists this clonotype with many counts. The chain uses TRBV5-5 and TRBJ2-7; D gene ambiguous. Trimming removed 6 bases from V and 0 bases from J, with 7 bases in between. The CDR3 totals 12 residues. CDR1 and CDR2 from the germline V gene are SGHKS and YYEKEE (reference sequence). Here the CDR3 reads CASTRSSYEQYF. DNA of the CDR3: TGTGCCAGCACGAGGAGCTCCTACGAGCAGTACTTC.

This clonotype was seen a few times. This clone may be a read error of a much larger clone one base away. Given the absence of the conserved phenylalanine or tryptophan at the CDR3 end, a read error is likely. Because the CDR3's place on the DNA is in doubt, the DNA is left out and the CDR3 is given as listed by TCRdb. The rearrangement uses TRBV12-3 or TRBV12-4 and TRBJ1-2; the D call TRBD1 from the table was never checked on the DNA. The CDR3 length equals 11 residues, ends included. The CDR3 reads CASSWDTLHTS.

The chain combines TRBV5-1 with TRBJ1-6; D may be TRBD1 (5 bases). V was shortened by 0 bases and J by 9 bases, with 13 bases between the two germline ends. The CDR3 sequence is 15 residues long. CDR1 SGHRS and CDR2 YFSETQ come from the germline V gene. The CDR3 spells CASSLADRSGSPLHF. For the CDR3, the DNA is TGCGCCAGCAGCTTGGCCGACAGATCGGGTTCACCCCTCCACTTT.

To note about this clonotype: The junction shows a germline mismatch at one end, possibly a read error. V and J are TRBV20-1 and TRBJ2-2, with a possible D match to TRBD2 (5 bases). The CDR3 is 15 residues long. Per the germline V gene, CDR1 is DFQATT and CDR2 is SNEGSKA (reference sequence). CDR3 region: CSARDCSREHRGAVF. For the CDR3, the DNA is TGCAGTGCTAGAGATTGCAGTCGCGAACACCGGGGAGCTGTTTTT.

Worth noting for this clonotype: The missing conserved phenylalanine or tryptophan at the end of this CDR3 makes a read error likely. This chain connects TRBV7-9 to TRBJ1-1; a weak D match, TRBD1 (6 bases). CDR1 and CDR2 (germline): SEHNR, FQNEAQ (reference sequence). With 1 base removed from V and 6 bases from J, the gap between germline ends came to 12 bases. This CDR3 has 14 amino acids. DNA for the CDR3: TGTGCCAGCAGCTTAGGGGGGCAGTACGCTGAAGCTTTCTCT. Encoded protein: CASSLGGQYAEAFS.

This clonotype has a single count. CDR3 DNA: TGTGCCTCAAATACTTTACAGGGGGCGCTGGCTAATGAAAAACTGTTTTTT. The encoded protein is CASNTLQGALANEKLFF. The chain couples TRBV19 to TRBJ1-4, with 9 bases identical to TRBD1. J was trimmed by 3 bases and V by 11 bases; bases with no gene match: 16. The CDR3 sequence is 17 residues long. CDR1 and CDR2 from the germline V gene are LNHDA and SQIVND (reference sequence).

This clonotype was observed many times. The rearrangement joins TRBV2 to TRBJ2-2; possibly TRBD1 for D (6 bases). Trimming pared 5 bases from V and 5 bases from J, leaving 12 bases between. The CDR3 has 14 residues. CDR1 is SNHLY and CDR2 is FYNNEI in the germline V gene. The CDR3 DNA follows: TGTGCCAGCAGTTTCGCTAGGGGGACCGGGGAGCTGTTTTTT. Residues: CASSFARGTGELFF.